Below, 32 T cell receptor beta chains from the same sample are listed, as sequenced in a study of blood T cell repertoires in COVID-19. Using immunoSEQ multiplex PCR, the repertoire was profiled, and TCRdb retains in-frame clones only, with some absent. Among around 120,000 clones listed, 71% were seen once. Input material: peripheral blood. The receptors derive from a human donor with acute or convalescent COVID-19. The donor label of this sample is uncertain.

V and J are TRBV19 and TRBJ2-3, with D possibly TRBD1 on 5 matching bases. CDR1 is LNHDA and CDR2 is SQIVND in the germline V gene (reference sequence). V was trimmed by 2 bases and J by 3 bases, leaving 6 bases between them. The length of the CDR3 is 13 residues. CDR3: CASSISGTDTQYF. CDR3 nucleotides: TGTGCCAGTAGTATATCAGGGACAGATACGCAGTATTTT.

V is TRBV7-9 and J is TRBJ1-4; a possible D gene is TRBD1 (6 bases). The CDR3 spans 14 residues. V dropped 2 bases and J dropped 8 bases, with 12 bases sitting between them. The germline V gene encodes CDR1 SEHNR and CDR2 FQNEAQ (reference sequence). The CDR3 DNA follows: TGTGCCAGCAGCTTATCGGGGGGCGAGGAAAAACTGTTTTTT. Protein product: CASSLSGGEEKLFF.

This clone was seen a few times. The rearrangement joins TRBV6-5 to TRBJ1-1; TRBD1 aligns across 9 bases. This CDR3 is built from 16 residues. V shed 2 bases, J shed 3 bases, and the junction held 7 bases outside the gene matches. Germline CDR1 is MNHEY and CDR2 is SVGAGI. The CDR3 nucleotides are TGTGCCAGCAGTTACACGATTGGACAGGGGTACACTGAAGCTTTCTTT. Translation gives CASSYTIGQGYTEAFF.

With regard to this clone: A much larger clone sits a single nucleotide away, making a read error possible. In the same sample, other DNA sequences code for this CDR3. The chain is built from TRBV5-6 and TRBJ1-6; 8 bases match TRBD1. CDR1 is SGHDT, CDR2 YYEEEE, per germline. The CDR3 spans 14 residues. V gave up 3 bases and J gave up 7 bases; unmatched junction bases: 3. The CDR3 region is CASSSDRENSPLHF. The CDR3 DNA is TGTGCCAGCAGCTCGGACAGGGAAAATTCACCCCTCCACTTT.

The V call is TRBV6-6, the J call TRBJ1-5; TRBD1 is a possible D gene (5 bases). This CDR3 is 15 amino acids long. The V end was cut by 0 bases, the J end by 3 bases, with 9 bases between. Germline V gives CDR1 MNHNY, CDR2 SVGAGI (reference sequence). The CDR3 loop is CASSYSTEINQPQHF. CDR3 DNA: TGTGCCAGCAGTTACTCGACAGAAATCAATCAGCCCCAGCATTTT.

The chain links TRBV27 to TRBJ1-3; the match to TRBD1 covers 11 bases. CDR3 size: 16 residues. Trimming took 6 bases from V and 4 from J; bases not matched to a gene: 8. From germline, CDR1 is MNHEY and CDR2 SMNVEV (reference sequence). The CDR3 protein is CASSSLGTGGGNTIYF. The CDR3 DNA reads as TGTGCCAGCAGCTCTCTAGGGACAGGGGGAGGAAACACCATATATTTT.

The J gene is TRBJ1-2, the V gene TRBV24-1; 7 positions agree with TRBD1. Germline CDR1 is KGHDR and CDR2 is SFDVKD. CDR3 length: 14 residues. The trim removed 1 base at V and 8 bases at J, leaving 6 bases unmatched. The CDR3 loop reads CATSDFSTGWGYTF. CDR3 DNA sequence: TGTGCCACCAGTGATTTCTCGACAGGGTGGGGCTACACCTTC.

This chain links TRBV19 with TRBJ2-3, with 9 bases fitting TRBD1. Germline lookup yields CDR1 LNHDA and CDR2 SQIVND (reference sequence). V trimming: 3 bases; J trimming: 4 bases; junction bases outside the gene matches: 2. The CDR3 extends over 14 amino acids. The CDR3 loop is CASSMGQGADTQYF. CDR3 bases: TGTGCCAGTAGTATGGGACAGGGAGCAGATACGCAGTATTTT.

The V and J genes are TRBV28 and TRBJ2-1; possibly TRBD1 for D (6 bases). Trimming took off 2 bases at V and 4 bases at J, with 30 bases between the two ends. The CDR3 loop spans 21 amino acids. Germline CDR1 is MDHEN and CDR2 is SYDVKM. In DNA form, the CDR3 reads TGTGCCAGCAGTTTACGCCTCCCGGGTCTTACAACACAGGGACCTTACAATGAGCAGTTCTTC. Translated: CASSLRLPGLTTQGPYNEQFF.

This clone was seen only a few times. DNA for the CDR3: TGTGCCAGCAGCTTTGGACAGGGGAATTCACCCCTCCACTTT. Amino acids: CASSFGQGNSPLHF. The chain has TRBV5-6 and TRBJ1-6, with 9 positions matching TRBD1. This CDR3 contains 14 residues. The germline gives CDR1 SGHDT, CDR2 YYEEEE. J was trimmed by 7 bases and V by 2 bases; bases with no gene match: 1.

The chain employs TRBV5-1 and TRBJ1-2, with a possible D match to TRBD1 (6 bases). V lost 2 bases to trimming and J lost 4 bases, with 18 bases between them. CDR3 size: 16 residues. Germline assignment: CDR1 SGHRS and CDR2 YFSETQ. For the CDR3, the DNA is TGCGCCAGCAGCTTCACCCAGGACAGCGGAGTCTATGGCTACACCTTC. Its protein is CASSFTQDSGVYGYTF.

J is TRBJ1-6 and V is TRBV9; D not certain. Germline V gene sequence: CDR1 SGDLS, CDR2 YYNGEE. The CDR3 runs to 13 residues. V lost 0 bases to trimming and J lost 8 bases, with 6 bases between them. The CDR3 region has the DNA TGTGCCAGCAGCGTAGCTACCGATTCACCCCTCCACTTT. This sequence encodes CASSVATDSPLHF. Full variable domain (rest looked up from reference TRBV9 and TRBJ1-6): DSGVTQTPKHLITATGQRVTLRCSPRSGDLSVYWYQQSLDQGLQFLIQYYNGEERAKGNILERFSAQQFPDLHSELNLSSLELGDSALYFCASSVATDSPLHFGNGTRLTVT.

This clone was seen only a few times. The chain uses TRBV19 and TRBJ1-5; 9 positions match TRBD1. CDR3 length equals 14 residues. With V trimmed by 7 bases and J by 6 bases, 7 bases remained unmatched. CDR1 is LNHDA and CDR2 is SQIVND in the germline V gene (reference sequence). CDR3 residues: CASNQQGAIQPQHF. The CDR3 DNA sequence: TGTGCCAGTAATCAACAGGGGGCGATTCAGCCCCAGCATTTT.

The V and J genes are TRBV11-3 and TRBJ2-5, with TRBD2 matching 7 bases. The V segment lost 1 base and the J segment 5 bases; nucleotides outside the gene matches: 13. Germline lookup yields CDR1 SGHNT and CDR2 YENEEA. CDR3 size: 17 residues. CDR3 DNA sequence: TGTGCCAGCAGCTTAGCTCTAGCGGACCCCCAACGGGAGACCCAGTACTTC. Translated, it gives CASSLALADPQRETQYF.

This chain uses TRBV6-6 with TRBJ2-5, with TRBD2 matching 9 bases. The J segment lost 4 bases and the V segment lost 6 bases, leaving 9 bases of the junction unmatched. The CDR3 has 15 amino acids. The V gene's germline CDR1 is MNHNY and CDR2 SVGAGI (reference sequence). CDR3 in amino acids: CASRPTGLARETQYF. The CDR3 region has the DNA TGTGCCAGCAGACCAACGGGACTAGCAAGAGAGACCCAGTACTTC.

V is TRBV5-5 and J is TRBJ1-1; 8 positions agree with TRBD1. The CDR3 is 16 residues long. In germline, CDR1 is SGHKS, CDR2 YYEKEE (reference sequence). The V and J ends lost 0 bases and 8 bases, in that order; junction bases with no gene match: 12. The CDR3 loop is CASSLARESYRGEAFF. CDR3 sequence (DNA): TGTGCCAGCAGCTTGGCTCGGGAATCATACAGGGGGGAAGCTTTCTTT.

The chain has TRBV19 and TRBJ1-6, with a tentative D call TRBD1 (5 bases). CDR1 and CDR2 from the germline V gene are LNHDA and SQIVND (reference sequence). Trimming took off 5 bases at V and 7 bases at J, with 18 bases between the two ends. The CDR3 runs to 16 residues. This CDR3 reads CASSPQPGTGNSPLHF. CDR3 bases: TGTGCCAGTAGTCCCCAGCCTGGGACTGGGAATTCACCCCTCCACTTT.

The chain combines TRBV4-1 with TRBJ1-1; 7 bases match TRBD1. The length of the CDR3 is 15 residues. CDR1 and CDR2 (germline): MGHRA, YSYEKL. V was clipped by 4 bases and J by 1 base; unmatched bases: 6. The DNA for the CDR3 is TGCGCCAGCAGCCCGGACAGGCGGGGGAACACTGAAGCTTTCTTT. Its translation: CASSPDRRGNTEAFF.

The chain's CDR3 is CASSLISYNEAFF. As DNA, the CDR3 is TGTGCCAGCAGCTTAATAAGTTACAATGAAGCTTTCTTT. The chain is built from TRBV7-9 and TRBJ1-1, with D unclear. The V end lost 2 bases, the J end lost 7 bases, and 11 bases lay between the germline ends. The germline gives CDR1 SEHNR, CDR2 FQNEAQ (reference sequence). This CDR3 has 13 amino acids.

This chain uses TRBV3-1 (or the pseudogene TRBV3-2) with TRBJ2-1; the match to TRBD1 covers 7 bases. The CDR3 contains 15 residues. From germline, CDR1 is LGHDT and CDR2 YNNKEL (reference sequence). J gave up 1 base and V 3 bases, and 3 bases lay outside the gene matches. The CDR3 here is CASSQATGSYNEQFF. The CDR3 coding sequence is TGTGCCAGCAGCCAGGCGACAGGGTCCTACAATGAGCAGTTCTTC.

This clone appeared a single time. This sequence joins TRBV19 and TRBJ1-3; TRBD1 is a possible D gene (5 bases). Per the germline V gene, CDR1 is LNHDA and CDR2 is SQIVND (reference sequence). The length of the CDR3 is 18 residues. V was trimmed by 6 bases and J by 2 bases, leaving 23 bases between them. Here the CDR3 reads CASSHTSDSFFPGNTIYF. CDR3 sequence (DNA): TGTGCCAGTAGCCATACTTCCGACAGTTTTTTCCCTGGAAACACCATATATTTT.

This sequence joins TRBV5-1 and TRBJ1-6; TRBD1 matches at 12 bases. Germline V CDR1 and CDR2: SGHRS, YFSETQ. With V trimmed by 0 bases and J by 5 bases, 9 bases remained unmatched. The CDR3 contains 19 residues. The CDR3 spells CASSLVGQGASFDNSPLHF. In DNA form, the CDR3 reads TGCGCCAGCAGCTTGGTGGGACAGGGGGCCTCGTTTGATAATTCACCCCTCCACTTT.

This clone has only a few counts. The chain recombines TRBV30 with TRBJ1-2; D unclear. This CDR3 spans 12 amino acids. Trimming shortened V by 2 bases and J by 4 bases, and 8 bases separated the two germline ends. Germline assignment: CDR1 GTSNPN and CDR2 SVGIG (reference sequence). The CDR3 DNA sequence: TGTGCCTGGAGTTCGGGGTTCTATGGCTACACCTTC. Protein: CAWSSGFYGYTF.

V usage is TRBV7-2 and J usage is TRBJ1-6, with D possibly being TRBD1 (6 bases). The germline V and J ends were trimmed by 5 bases and 14 bases, with 22 bases remaining between them. Germline CDR1 is SGHTA and CDR2 is FQGNSA. The CDR3 is made up of 15 amino acids. The DNA of the CDR3 is TGTGCCAGCAGCGGACAGATCGGGCTTGGGGGGGCCCTCCACTTT. Translation gives CASSGQIGLGGALHF.

The chain carries TRBV4-1 and TRBJ1-3, with 9 bases that match TRBD1. Trimming removed 0 bases from V and 9 bases from J; junction bases left unmatched: 6. This CDR3 has 15 amino acids. The germline gives CDR1 MGHRA, CDR2 YSYEKL. The CDR3 loop reads CASSQDLGQGRTIYF. The CDR3 bases are TGCGCCAGCAGCCAAGATCTGGGACAGGGACGCACCATATATTTT.

This clone was counted once. The CDR3 DNA reads as TGTGCCAGTAGTATACTCGGGCAACTAGCGGGGGGCGATACGCAGTATTTT. It yields the protein CASSILGQLAGGDTQYF. This chain connects TRBV19 to TRBJ2-3, with 12 bases aligning to TRBD2. This CDR3 has 17 residues. V shed 2 bases, J shed 6 bases, and the junction held 9 bases outside the gene matches. In germline, CDR1 is LNHDA, CDR2 SQIVND (reference sequence).

The chain joins TRBV3-1 (or the pseudogene TRBV3-2) to TRBJ1-6, with no clear D. Germline CDR1 and CDR2: LGHDT and YNNKEL (reference sequence). The CDR3 is 15 amino acids. Trimming removed 1 base at V and 3 bases at J, with 7 bases between. CDR3 protein: CASSQGAHYNSPLHF. CDR3 nucleotide sequence: TGTGCCAGCAGCCAAGGAGCTCACTATAATTCACCCCTCCACTTT.

In its sample, this clone was seen once. The rearrangement uses TRBV11-2 and TRBJ2-7; 11 nucleotides agree with TRBD1. The germline gives CDR1 SGHAT, CDR2 FQNNGV. With 7 bases clipped from V and 3 bases from J, the junction kept 5 bases outside the gene matches. The CDR3 length is 14 residues. In nucleotides, the CDR3 is TGTGCCAGCACCTTGGGGACAGGGGGCTACGAGCAGTACGTC. This translates into CASTLGTGGYEQYV.

This clone was detected a few times. Written as DNA, the CDR3 is TGTGCTAGTGCCACCAGGGCGAGAGGCTCCTACGAGCAGTACTTC. Encoded protein: CASATRARGSYEQYF. The V call is TRBV12-5, the J call TRBJ2-7; possible D gene TRBD1, 5 bases. Germline-derived CDR1 and CDR2 are LGHNT and FRNRAP. The CDR3 spans 15 residues. V dropped 7 bases and J dropped 0 bases, with 16 bases sitting between them.

The rearrangement links TRBV30 to TRBJ2-2; 8 positions match TRBD2. V lost 1 base to trimming and J lost 8 bases; unmatched junction nucleotides: 6. Germline V gives CDR1 GTSNPN, CDR2 SVGIG (reference sequence). The CDR3 has 14 residues. CDR3 nucleotides: TGTGCCTGGAGTGGGGGACTAGTGTTTGGGGAGCTGTTTTTT. Protein: CAWSGGLVFGELFF. Full variable domain (rest looked up from reference TRBV30 and TRBJ2-2): SQTIHQWPATLVQPVGSPLSLECTVEGTSNPNLYWYRQAAGRGLQLLFYSVGIGQISSEVPQNLSASRPQDRQFILSSKKLLLSDSGFYLCAWSGGLVFGELFFGEGSRLTVL.

This clone rates as medium-sized. The chain carries TRBV2 and TRBJ2-7, with D perhaps TRBD1 (6 bases). The CDR3 runs 14 residues. Germline CDR1 SNHLY, CDR2 FYNNEI. V dropped 2 bases and J dropped 3 bases, with 11 bases sitting between them. CDR3: CASSEQGILYEQYF. CDR3 bases: TGTGCCAGCAGTGAACAGGGGATCCTCTACGAGCAGTACTTC.

The gene calls are TRBV5-6 and TRBJ1-5; 10 bases match TRBD1. The junction had 9 bases not matched to a gene; V was cut back by 2 bases and J by 10 bases. There are 15 residues in the CDR3. Germline assignment: CDR1 SGHDT and CDR2 YYEEEE. The DNA of the CDR3 is TGTGCCAGCAGCTTAACCGGGACAGGGGCCGGTCCCCAGCATTTT. Translating it yields CASSLTGTGAGPQHF.